This T cell receptor (beta chain) was documented in a study of blood T cells in healthy people across ages. Study results and caveats: Samples with more naive T cells showed higher observed beta diversity. More naive CD4+ cells and higher diversity were found in long-lived than in aged donors.

The CDR3 is 14 amino acids. Germline V gene sequence: CDR1 LGHDT, CDR2 YNNKEL (reference sequence). Total RNA was isolated from each sample in quantities of at least 6 micrograms. Using a J-beta primer mix together with a sample-barcoded 5' primer, a second PCR was run for about 7 to 12 cycles. Every single cDNA molecule received a tag from a template-switch adaptor with 12 random nucleotides. One entry per CDR3 protein results from TCRdb running MiXCR on the 5' RACE reads. Of fewer than 2,000,000 distinct CDR3 sequences in the sample, about 39% were seen once. A note on this clonotype: The antigen is not known.

The gene calls are TRBV3-1 and TRBJ2-5; D ambiguous. Near its end, the DNA agrees better with TRBJ2-7, so the J call may be wrong. The source of this sequence is a human donor in good health. The sequencing input was blood. The CDR3 DNA sequence: TGTGCCAGCAGCCAAGATGATCTCTGGAGCGAGCAGTACTTC. Protein product: CASSQDDLWSEQYF.